One sample yielded the 28 T cell receptor beta chains listed below, sequenced in a study of tumor-infiltrating lymphocytes in primary liver carcinoma. RNA was extracted from whole blood without cell sorting, alongside germline DNA. Starting from around 0.45 ug of total RNA, TCR beta cDNA was produced with a primer in the constant region. Three nested multiplex PCR rounds, a slightly modified ARM-PCR, produced the libraries for TCR beta. The study ran its first two PCR rounds for about 11 cycles each, using TRBV1-TRBV30 forward primers and a C-beta reverse primer. TCRdb re-called the multiplex PCR reads with MiXCR, one entry per CDR3 protein. Seen here are 330,000 or so distinct CDR3 sequences, 65% observed once, and the top ten hold about 6%. Sequenced input: peripheral blood. Receptors originate from a man aged 40-49 years with primary liver carcinoma and hepatitis B virus infection.

The J gene is TRBJ2-2, the V gene TRBV7-8; 14 nucleotides line up with TRBD2. This CDR3 spans 17 amino acids. From germline, CDR1 is SGHVS and CDR2 FQNEAQ. V was clipped by 6 bases and J by 7 bases; unmatched bases: 10. The CDR3 sequence is CASSQGTSGRRVGELFF. CDR3 in DNA: TGTGCCAGCAGTCAGGGGACTAGCGGGAGAAGGGTCGGGGAGCTGTTTTTT.

With respect to this clonotype: Possible read error: a much larger clone is one base away. The chain recombines TRBV12-3 or TRBV12-4 with TRBJ2-5; 7 bases are shared with TRBD1. CDR3 length: 15 amino acids. CDR3 in DNA: TGTGCCAGCACCCCTAGACAGGGACCTTTGGAGACCCGGTACTTC. This sequence encodes CASTPRQGPLETRYF.

For this clonotype: A much larger clone differs by one base, so this may be a read error. The chain has TRBV5-5 and TRBJ2-2; D is undetermined. The CDR3 loop spans 14 amino acids. Germline CDR1 SGHKS, CDR2 YYEKEE (reference sequence). CDR3 residues: CASSLATYTRELFF. CDR3 sequence (DNA): TGTGCCAGCAGCTTGGCTACATACACCAGGGAGCTGTTTTTT.

This clonotype turned up a few times. The V gene is TRBV30, the J gene TRBJ2-3; D is unresolved. From germline, CDR1 is GTSNPN and CDR2 SVGIG (reference sequence). Deletions cut 5 bases from V and 8 bases from J, with 2 bases between. There are 8 residues in the CDR3. The CDR3 DNA follows: TGTGCCTGGGGTACGCAGTATTTT. This gives the protein CAWGTQYF.

The gene calls are TRBV18 and TRBJ1-2; D remains unclear. Deletions cut 3 bases from V and 8 bases from J, with 10 bases between. CDR1 is KGHSH, CDR2 LQKENI, per germline. The CDR3 spans 12 residues. CDR3 DNA sequence: TGTGCCAGCTCACCGATTGAGCGGGGCTACACCTTC. Its protein product is CASSPIERGYTF.

Concerning this clonotype: This may be a read error: a much more frequent sequence differs by one nucleotide. The chain has TRBV6-1 and TRBJ2-3; the D is unclear. Trimming took off 6 bases at V and 2 bases at J, with 15 bases between the two ends. Germline V gene data show CDR1 as MNHNS and CDR2 as SASEGT. This CDR3 has 15 residues. Written as DNA, the CDR3 is TGTGCCAGCAGGACATGTAGTTCTTTCACAGATACGCAGTATTTT. It specifies CASRTCSSFTDTQYF.

CDR3 sequence: CATRFLGSGNTIYF. CDR3 nucleotides: TGTGCCACCAGGTTCCTAGGATCTGGAAACACCATATATTTT. This rearrangement joins TRBV6-6 to TRBJ1-3, with D unresolved. The V end was cut by 10 bases, the J end by 1 base, with 14 bases between. The CDR3 runs 14 residues. Germline CDR1 and CDR2: MNHNY and SVGAGI (reference sequence).

This clonotype came up many times. The rearrangement joins TRBV6-5 to TRBJ2-5, with D perhaps matching TRBD1 (6 bases). Trimming removed 6 bases at V and 9 bases at J, with 20 bases between. The CDR3 covers 14 residues. Germline V gene data show CDR1 as MNHEY and CDR2 as SVGAGI. The CDR3 region is CASRSSDSPRAQYF. Written as DNA, the CDR3 is TGTGCCAGCAGATCGTCGGACAGCCCAAGGGCCCAGTACTTC.

In regard to this clonotype: One end of the junction does not line up with germline, which may come from a read error. The rearrangement uses TRBV5-5 and TRBJ2-1, with D uncertain. The CDR3 is 15 amino acids. In germline, CDR1 is SGHKS, CDR2 YYEKEE (reference sequence). The chain's CDR3 is CASTLVPGRYNEQFF. The CDR3 bases are TGTGCCAGCACCTTGGTTCCCGGACGATATAATGAGCAGTTCTTC.

In its sample, this clonotype was seen a few times. The chain carries TRBV5-6 and TRBJ2-7; 13 bases fit TRBD2. V shed 3 bases, J shed 6 bases, and the junction held 3 bases outside the gene matches. The CDR3 covers 14 residues. Germline V CDR1 and CDR2: SGHDT, YYEEEE. This CDR3 reads CASSSGLAGAEQYF. The CDR3 nucleotides read TGTGCCAGCAGCTCCGGACTAGCGGGAGCCGAGCAGTACTTC.

This clonotype was seen at least ten times. The CDR3 DNA sequence: TGCGCCAGCAGCCAAGATGGGCCTAGCGGGCAAGTGGAGACCCAGTACTTC. It specifies CASSQDGPSGQVETQYF. The chain couples TRBV4-1 to TRBJ2-5, with 8 bases identical to TRBD2. Trimming cost V 0 bases and J 5 bases; bases outside gene matches: 11. This CDR3 contains 17 residues. Looked up from germline, CDR1 is MGHRA and CDR2 is YSYEKL.

With regard to this clonotype: A much larger clone sits a single nucleotide away, making a read error possible. The chain has TRBV6-1 and TRBJ1-6; 8 nucleotides line up with TRBD1. The germline CDR1 and CDR2 sequences are MNHNS and SASEGT. The CDR3 has 14 amino acids. V shed 10 bases and J 11 bases; nucleotides not matched to a gene: 13. As DNA, the CDR3 is TGTGCCACTATAACCGGGACAGGTACTCCACCCCTCCACTTT. Translated, it gives CATITGTGTPPLHF.

The CDR3 bases are TGTGCCAGCAGCTTGGGGGGGACAGCCGGCTATATGGAGACCCAGTACTTC. As protein: CASSLGGTAGYMETQYF. The V gene is TRBV5-8, the J gene TRBJ2-5, with 7 bases that match TRBD1. The trim removed 0 bases at V and 5 bases at J, leaving 13 bases unmatched. Germline CDR1 reads SGHTS; CDR2 reads YDEGEE. The CDR3 has 17 residues.

On this clonotype: A read error may produce the germline difference seen at one junction end. The chain is built from TRBV11-2 and TRBJ2-3; D is possibly TRBD2 (6 bases). The CDR3 loop spans 15 amino acids. Per the germline V gene, CDR1 is SGHAT and CDR2 is FQNNGV. The CDR3 DNA reads TGTGCCAGTAGCTACCAAGCGGGTTTCAGAGATACGCAGTATTTT. Residues: CASSYQAGFRDTQYF.

Details on this clonotype: Mismatch with germline at one junction end may stem from a read error. The chain uses TRBV11-2 and TRBJ2-5; D not certain. Germline assignment: CDR1 SGHAT and CDR2 FQNNGV. CDR3 length: 14 residues. The CDR3 nucleotides read TGTACCAGCAGCCCTCAGTTCGGCCAAGAGACCCAGTACTTC. Its protein product is CTSSPQFGQETQYF.

Concerning this clonotype itself: An end of the junction differs from the germline gene, which may be a read error. The V and J genes are TRBV28 and TRBJ2-7, with unresolved D. This CDR3 has 12 residues. Germline-derived CDR1 and CDR2 are MDHEN and SYDVKM. The CDR3 DNA reads as TGTGCCAGGAGTTTGCTAGGCGGCGAGCAGTACTTC. It specifies CARSLLGGEQYF.

The rearrangement links TRBV2 to TRBJ2-1; TRBD1 aligns across 7 bases. The junction had 3 bases not matched to a gene; V was cut back by 4 bases and J by 0 bases. From germline, CDR1 is SNHLY and CDR2 FYNNEI. The CDR3 contains 15 residues. The CDR3 sequence: CASSAQGSSYNEQFF. CDR3 nucleotides: TGTGCCAGCAGTGCACAGGGGAGCTCCTACAATGAGCAGTTCTTC.

The gene calls are TRBV11-2 and TRBJ2-7; 13 bases line up with TRBD2. CDR1 SGHAT and CDR2 FQNNGV come from the germline V gene. CDR3 length: 15 residues. Trimming removed 5 bases from V and 6 bases from J; junction bases left unmatched: 7. CDR3 nucleotide sequence: TGTGCCAGCAGCGAAGGACTAGCGGGAGTTGCCGAGCAGTACTTC. The encoded protein is CASSEGLAGVAEQYF.

This rearrangement joins TRBV2 to TRBJ1-3, with a weak D call TRBD1 (5 bases). The V and J ends lost 8 bases and 0 bases respectively, with 23 bases between them. The V gene's germline CDR1 is SNHLY and CDR2 FYNNEI. CDR3 length equals 18 residues. The DNA of the CDR3 is TGTGCCAGCGGACTAAAAATCGGGACGGTCGGCTCTGGAAACACCATATATTTT. This encodes CASGLKIGTVGSGNTIYF.

This clonotype has a single count. This may be a read error, as it is one base from a much larger clone. The CDR3 loop reads CSVGTPVAEAFF. The CDR3 region has the DNA TGCAGCGTGGGGACTCCCGTCGCTGAAGCTTTCTTT. J is TRBJ1-1 and V is TRBV29-1; maybe TRBD1 (5 bases). Trimming stripped 6 bases from V and 6 bases from J, with 14 bases between. Germline loops: CDR1 SQVTM, CDR2 ANQGSEA. This CDR3 has 12 residues.

Many counts were recorded for this clonotype. The genes are TRBV6-2 or TRBV6-3 and TRBJ1-1; 7 bases are shared with TRBD1. The ends lost 7 bases at V and 9 bases at J; junction bases unmatched: 5. Germline V gene sequence: CDR1 MNHEY, CDR2 SVGEGT. The CDR3 length is 11 residues. CDR3 loop: CASIQGDKAFF. In DNA form, the CDR3 reads TGTGCCAGCATCCAGGGGGACAAAGCTTTCTTT.

The chain is built from TRBV28 and TRBJ2-7; 8 bases map to TRBD1. This CDR3 spans 16 amino acids. The J segment lost 6 bases and the V segment lost 6 bases, leaving 16 bases of the junction unmatched. Germline V gene data show CDR1 as MDHEN and CDR2 as SYDVKM. The CDR3 sequence is CASRPLRTGKPCEQYF. The CDR3 nucleotides are TGTGCCAGCAGGCCGCTTAGGACAGGGAAACCCTGCGAGCAGTACTTC. The entire variable domain, with the rest obtained from reference TRBV28 and TRBJ2-7, is as follows: DVKVTQSSRYLVKRTGEKVFLECVQDMDHENMFWYRQDPGLGLRLIYFSYDVKMKEKGDIPEGYSVSREKKERFSLILESASTNQTSMYLCASRPLRTGKPCEQYFGPGTRLTVT.

This clonotype occurred a few times. The chain combines TRBV5-6 with TRBJ2-3, with D possibly TRBD2 on 5 matching bases. V gave up 0 bases and J gave up 5 bases, with 10 bases separating them. Germline loops: CDR1 SGHDT, CDR2 YYEEEE. The CDR3 is 14 amino acids. The CDR3 nucleotides are TGTGCCAGCAGCTTGGGTGGGAGTGGAGATACGCAGTATTTT. This sequence encodes CASSLGGSGDTQYF.

This sequence joins TRBV12-3 or TRBV12-4 and TRBJ1-5; possible D gene TRBD1, 5 bases. V was trimmed by 2 bases and J by 15 bases, leaving 20 bases between them. The length of the CDR3 is 14 residues. CDR3 sequence: CASSLRGLSESRHF. CDR3 DNA: TGTGCCAGCAGTTTACGGGGGTTGTCGGAGTCCCGGCATTTT.

On this clonotype itself: Possible read error: a much larger clone is one base away. The V call is TRBV6-5, the J call TRBJ1-2; 7 bases line up with TRBD1. This CDR3 contains 13 residues. The germline gives CDR1 MNHEY, CDR2 SVGAGI. CDR3 amino acids: CASCYGDSYGYTF. CDR3 sequence (DNA): TGTGCCAGCTGTTACGGGGACAGTTATGGCTACACCTTC.

The table lists this clonotype with many counts. The chain links TRBV6-2 or TRBV6-3 to TRBJ2-7; D gene uncertain. The germline V gene has CDR1 MNHEY and CDR2 SVGEGT. Trimming left V 6 bases short and J 4 bases short, with 16 bases between. This CDR3 comprises 14 residues. The CDR3 bases are TGTGCCAGCAGGCCACCGGGCAGTCTTTACGAGCAGTACTTC. Its protein product is CASRPPGSLYEQYF.

Concerning this clonotype itself: With a much larger clone just one base away, this may be a read error. This rearrangement joins TRBV10-3 to TRBJ2-5, with 8 bases that match TRBD2. Germline CDR1 ENHRY, CDR2 SYGVKD. The CDR3 is made up of 15 amino acids. CDR3 sequence reads: CATTGGADVQEAQYF. CDR3 DNA: TGTGCCACCACCGGGGGGGCTGATGTCCAAGAGGCCCAGTACTTC.

On this clonotype: A read error may produce the germline difference seen at one junction end. CDR3 nucleotide sequence: TGTGCCAGCAGCTTAGAGGGACATGGCTACGCGCAGTACTTC. It specifies CASSLEGHGYAQYF. The chain links TRBV11-2 to TRBJ2-7; D is possibly TRBD1 (6 bases). CDR1 is SGHAT, CDR2 FQNNGV, per germline. This CDR3 region has 14 residues.